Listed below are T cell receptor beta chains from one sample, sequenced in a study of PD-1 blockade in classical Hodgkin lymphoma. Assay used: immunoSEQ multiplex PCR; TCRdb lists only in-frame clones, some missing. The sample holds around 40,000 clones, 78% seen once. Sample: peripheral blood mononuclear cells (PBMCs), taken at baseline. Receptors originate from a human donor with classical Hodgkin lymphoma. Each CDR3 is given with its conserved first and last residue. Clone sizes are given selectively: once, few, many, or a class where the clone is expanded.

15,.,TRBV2,CACRGGRGAKNIQYF
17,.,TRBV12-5,CASGLVPGVANTGELFF
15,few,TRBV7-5,CASSLEDRRNSPLHF
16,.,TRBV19,CASTSTPGTGDQPQHF
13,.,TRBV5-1,CASSLETHYGYTF
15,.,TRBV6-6,CAIKGTGTMNTEAFF
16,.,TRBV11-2,CASSSISGPRGETQYF
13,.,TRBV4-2,CASSQRENQPQHF
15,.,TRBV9,CASNLQGADTGELFF
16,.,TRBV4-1,CASSQDRRGGVYEQYF
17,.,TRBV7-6,CASSLGTGGRGGYGYTF
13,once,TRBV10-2,CASSESGGNIQYF
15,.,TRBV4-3,CASSQVSRGNTEAFF
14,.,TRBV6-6,CASSYTSAQETQYF
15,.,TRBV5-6,CASSLVAGGQETQYF
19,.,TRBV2,CASSEASRASPMSNQPQHF
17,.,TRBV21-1,CASSKGWTSGGAEGQFF
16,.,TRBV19,CASSIATGAEIYEQYF
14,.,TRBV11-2,CASSSGGPSYEQYF
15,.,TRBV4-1,CASSQEVQGSTEAFF
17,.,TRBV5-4,CASSLPSGGTNTGELFF
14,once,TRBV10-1,CASSDGTGVNIQYF
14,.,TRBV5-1,CASSAGGARETQYF